The clone carrying this TCR beta chain came up a few times. The antigen is not known. Building the TCR beta libraries relied on iRepertoire HTBI primers, and CDR3 regions underwent Arm-PCR. TCRdb itself ran the multiplex PCR reads through MiXCR, one entry per CDR3 protein. The repertoire holds some 500,000 distinct CDR3 sequences, about 14% seen once, with roughly a tenth in the top ten. These data come from a study of regulatory T cells in long-lasting Graves disease. At the level of the study: Graves' patients who were just diagnosed had used antithyroid drugs for under 3 months. Study-wide points: Analysis covered peripheral blood alone, not thyroid tissue. Only a small sample size was used, which may have cut accuracy.

The V and J ends lost 7 bases and 7 bases, in that order; junction bases with no gene match: 10. The CDR3 extends over 14 amino acids. Specified time point: newly diagnosed GD, antithyroid drugs for less than 3 months. The authors made the TCR library using RNA they extracted from PBMCs. The sample also formed part of further work on T cells in Graves' hyperthyroidism and ophthalmopathy.

This TCR derives from a man aged 30 to 45 with Graves disease. The material was peripheral blood mononuclear cells (PBMCs), obtained at new diagnosis, from a patient treated with antithyroid drugs. J is TRBJ2-1 and V is TRBV12-3 or TRBV12-4; the match to TRBD2 covers 7 bases. The CDR3 DNA is TGTGCCAGCACCGACCGGGGGGAGGGGAATGAGCAGTTCTTC. This codes for CASTDRGEGNEQFF.